What follows describes a single T cell receptor (beta chain). Its cognate antigen is unknown. PCR amplification relied on 60 Vbeta primers (plus 13 Jbeta primers). Sequencing used immunoSEQ multiplex PCR; TCRdb keeps in-frame clones, though not all of them. Altogether 150,000 to 250,000 clones are present, 65% to 80% being singletons, with the ten largest covering 4.4%. The data belong to a study of cytomegalovirus exposure and HLA in healthy donors. Overall study results and limits: The likely origin of a cluster of highly shared sequence variants was a sequencing artifact. Later on, an analysis showed TCR association rates differing by HLA locus, with DRB1 the most and HLA-C the fewest.

V was pared by 2 bases and J by 7 bases, with 7 bases of the junction left unmatched. This CDR3 region has 16 residues. Germline CDR1 and CDR2: SGHVS and FQNEAQ. Sequencing input: PBMCs. The chain joins TRBV7-8 to TRBJ2-2, with 10 bases aligning to TRBD1. This clonotype originated in a woman in her twenties or thirties in good health and CMV-seropositive. CDR3 sequence (DNA): TGTGCCAGCAGCTTAAGGCCGGGACAGGGGAACGGGGAGCTGTTTTTT. It encodes CASSLRPGQGNGELFF.